This T cell receptor (beta chain) was sequenced during a study of blood T cell repertoires in COVID-19 (dated by TCRdb to 2019 to 2021). Regarding the study in general: Samples covering the acute and convalescent phases of COVID-19 were provided by collaborators in the United States, Italy and Spain. The prospective study material was composed of cDNA or gDNA derived from T cells, B-cell-depleted T cells, or PBMCs. Deeply sampled blood TCRbeta repertoires from subjects exposed to, actively infected with, or recovered from COVID-19 were included in the dataset. The repertoires were released in a freely available public database intended as a resource for research on the immune response to SARS-CoV-2. Samples were obtained from the ongoing ImmuneRACE study (first 160 participants) and from about 1,300 subjects provided by 6 global collaborators. The sample metadata nearly always contained a de-identified subject ID, COVID-19 status, age in years and sex. Where available, HLA class I and class II types were obtained from metadata supplied by the sample provider rather than from assay-based typing.

As for this clone: Its antigen is currently not known. Base-call qualities are not available, and no considerably larger clone is one nucleotide away.

Taken from cysteine to phenylalanine, the CDR3 has 15 residues. This entry keeps only the CDR3 DNA: 45 bases, framed from base 1. The junction shows trimming of 2 bases on V and 10 bases on J, and the gene matches do not reach 5 bases of it. As encoded in the germline V gene, CDR1 is KGHDR while CDR2 is SFDVKD. TCRbeta CDR3 regions were amplified from genomic DNA by means of the immunoSEQ Assay, a bias-controlled multiplex PCR. For the original study's pipeline: The number of nucleated cells in each sample was estimated by amplification of reference gene primers within the assay. Sequence reads were collapsed and filtered to measure the absolute abundance of every unique TCRbeta CDR3 rearrangement. Productive Simpson clonality was computed per sample as the square root of Simpson's diversity index over productive rearrangements. The table was pulled from immuneACCESS by TCRdb, which kept in-frame rearrangements only. Such tables lose some clones; where checked, under half of the loss comes from unresolved V genes, and the rest has no known cause. V, J and clone size reflect that table, while D and trimming were determined from the DNA. This sample comprises over 200,000 clones, approximately 84% of them detected only once. The leading ten clones occupy 11% of the sample.

In Seattle, one collaborating source enrolled patients while the infection was active and tracked those patients longitudinally over the course of disease. Each collaborating institution followed its own protocols to collect whole blood in K2EDTA tubes. For TCRbeta analysis, collaborators shipped samples as frozen whole blood, isolated PBMCs, or DNA extracted from either of those sample types. The research as a whole found: How much clinical and demographic metadata was included differed by source and by participant, and the metadata was provided uncurated.

The source of this sequence is a man in his fifties with COVID-19, enrolled during active disease. The specimen sequenced was peripheral blood. The chain was built from TRBV24-1 and TRBJ2-1; the junction holds 12 bases that match TRBD1. The bases are TGTGCCACCAGTGATTCCGGGACAGGGGGCCTGGAGCAGTTCTTC. It is translated as CATSDSGTGGLEQFF.